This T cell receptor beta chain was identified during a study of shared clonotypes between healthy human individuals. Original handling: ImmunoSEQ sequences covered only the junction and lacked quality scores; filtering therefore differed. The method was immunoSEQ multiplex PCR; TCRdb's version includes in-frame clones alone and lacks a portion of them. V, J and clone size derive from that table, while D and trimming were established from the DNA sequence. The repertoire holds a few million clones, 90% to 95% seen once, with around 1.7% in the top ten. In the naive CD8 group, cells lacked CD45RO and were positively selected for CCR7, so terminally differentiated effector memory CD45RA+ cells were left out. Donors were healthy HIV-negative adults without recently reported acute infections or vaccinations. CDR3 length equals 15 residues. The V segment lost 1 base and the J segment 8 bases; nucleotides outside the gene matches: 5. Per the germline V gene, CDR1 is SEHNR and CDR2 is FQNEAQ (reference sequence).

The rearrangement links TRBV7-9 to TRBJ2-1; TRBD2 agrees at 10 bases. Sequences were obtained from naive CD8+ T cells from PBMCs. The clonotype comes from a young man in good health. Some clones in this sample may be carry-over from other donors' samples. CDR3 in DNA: TGTGCCAGCAGCTTAGTGGCTAGCGGGAGCGATGAGCAGTTCTTC. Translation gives CASSLVASGSDEQFF.